This entry describes one T cell receptor beta chain. Its antigen is currently not known. No base-level quality is on record; no much larger clone is a single base apart. The immunoSEQ Assay, a bias-controlled multiplex PCR, was used to amplify TCRbeta CDR3 regions from genomic DNA. Under the source paper's analysis protocol: Nucleated cell counts per sample were estimated from amplification of reference gene primers within the assay. To quantify the absolute abundance of each unique TCRbeta CDR3 rearrangement, sequence reads were collapsed and filtered. For each sample, productive Simpson clonality was calculated as the square root of Simpson's diversity index across productive rearrangements. The table was pulled from immuneACCESS by TCRdb, which kept in-frame rearrangements only. Such tables lose some clones; where checked, under half of the loss comes from unresolved V genes, and the rest has no known cause. V and J calls and clone size are given by that table; D and trimming were obtained from the DNA. The sample yields around 150,000 clones; 75% to 90% were counted once. The ten largest make up around 2.2% of the sample.

Each collaborating institution followed its own protocols to collect whole blood in K2EDTA tubes. For TCRbeta analysis, collaborator samples were shipped as frozen whole blood, as isolated PBMCs, or as DNA extracted from either sample type. The sample belongs to a study of blood T cell repertoires in COVID-19 (dated by TCRdb to 2020 to 2021). For context, the study as a whole: Collaborator samples came from the United States, Italy and Spain and covered acute and convalescent phases of COVID-19. The material from the prospective study consisted of cDNA or gDNA derived from T cells, B-cell-depleted T cells, or PBMCs. The dataset comprised deeply sampled blood TCRbeta repertoires from subjects exposed to, actively infected with, or recovered from COVID-19. The repertoires were released in a freely available public database meant as a resource for research on the immune response to SARS-CoV-2. The samples were drawn from two sources: the first 160 participants of the ongoing ImmuneRACE study, and 950 to 1,500 subjects contributed by 6 global collaborators. A de-identified subject ID, COVID-19 status, age in years and sex were almost always included in the sample metadata. HLA class I and class II types, where available, came from metadata supplied by the sample provider rather than from assay-based typing. Paper-wide results and their limitations: Clinical and demographic metadata were provided uncurated, with the amount varying by source and participant.

Sequencing was done on a sample of peripheral blood. The origin of this receptor is a man between 65 and 85 years old with acute or convalescent COVID-19.

CDR3 protein: CASNTGTSHVPLEAFF. The nucleotides read TGTGCCAGCAACACCGGGACATCCCACGTTCCCCTCGAAGCTTTCTTT. The V and J genes are TRBV5-5 and TRBJ1-1; the D gene is perhaps TRBD1, on 6 matching bases. V and J are truncated by 6 bases and 8 bases respectively, leaving an intervening sequence of 26 bases. The CDR3 starts with the cysteine, ends with the phenylalanine, and has 16 residues. The sequence is cut down to CDR3 DNA, 48 bases in frame from base 1. The germline V gene (reference sequence) provides CDR1 SGHKS and CDR2 YYEKEE.